These 28 T cell receptor beta chains were sequenced from one sample in a study of cytomegalovirus exposure and HLA in healthy donors. The PCR ran on 60 Vbeta and 13 Jbeta primers. Generated by immunoSEQ multiplex PCR, the TCRdb table keeps only in-frame clones and is missing some. The table lists about 86,000 clones, 79% of them singletons. Material: PBMCs. These receptor sequences come from a woman in her thirties or forties in good health and CMV-seropositive.

The CDR3 sequence is CASSAIQWPQHF. DNA for the CDR3: TGTGCCAGTAGTGCCATACAGTGGCCCCAGCATTTT. The genes are TRBV19 and TRBJ1-5, with D unclear. The V and J ends lost 5 bases and 9 bases respectively, with 11 bases between them. The CDR3 has 12 amino acids. CDR1 LNHDA and CDR2 SQIVND come from the germline V gene (reference sequence).

The chain has TRBV9 and TRBJ2-2, with D perhaps matching TRBD1 (5 bases). Trimming took 4 bases from V and 0 from J, leaving 10 bases between them. Germline V CDR1 and CDR2: SGDLS, YYNGEE. This CDR3 contains 15 residues. CDR3 coding DNA: TGTGCCAGCAGCCCCCCAGGGACGAACACCGGGGAGCTGTTTTTT. It codes for CASSPPGTNTGELFF.

Regarding this clone: In the same sample, other DNA sequences code for this CDR3. The CDR3 region is CASIDREGPGNTIYF. CDR3 DNA sequence: TGTGCCAGCATAGACAGGGAAGGGCCTGGAAACACCATATATTTT. V is TRBV7-2 and J is TRBJ1-3; 7 nucleotides agree with TRBD1. Germline values: CDR1 SGHTA, CDR2 FQGNSA. This CDR3 region has 15 residues. V gave up 7 bases and J gave up 2 bases; unmatched junction bases: 8.

The gene calls are TRBV15 and TRBJ1-2; D is undetermined. There are 12 residues in the CDR3. V was pared by 1 base and J by 7 bases, with 7 bases between. Germline lookup yields CDR1 LNHNV and CDR2 YYDKDF (reference sequence). DNA of the CDR3: TGTGCCACCAGCAGAGTTCAGTCTGGCTACACCTTC. It translates to CATSRVQSGYTF.

The J gene is TRBJ1-1, the V gene TRBV2; the match to TRBD1 covers 8 bases. The V and J ends lost 8 bases and 4 bases, in that order; junction bases with no gene match: 15. The CDR3 has 16 amino acids. Germline V lookup: CDR1 SNHLY, CDR2 FYNNEI. The chain's CDR3 is CASLRRAGGEVTEAFF. CDR3 nucleotide sequence: TGTGCCAGCCTGAGGAGGGCAGGGGGCGAGGTCACTGAAGCTTTCTTT. Full variable domain (rest looked up from reference TRBV2 and TRBJ1-1): EPEVTQTPSHQVTQMGQEVILRCVPISNHLYFYWYRQILGQKVEFLVSFYNNEISEKSEIFDDQFSVERPDGSNFTLKIRSTKLEDSAMYFCASLRRAGGEVTEAFFGQGTRLTVV.

This clone was recorded only once. J is TRBJ1-2 and V is TRBV4-3; tentatively, D is TRBD1 (5 bases). The CDR3 is 14 residues long. Trimming took off 0 bases at V and 8 bases at J, with 13 bases between the two ends. Germline CDR1 reads LGHNA; CDR2 reads YSLEER. CDR3 residues: CASSQDRSGYGYTF. CDR3 coding DNA: TGCGCCAGCAGCCAAGATCGGTCAGGGTACGGCTACACCTTC.

This chain connects TRBV14 to TRBJ2-5; D gene unclear. Germline values: CDR1 SGHDN, CDR2 FVKESK. V lost 0 bases to trimming and J lost 1 base, with 9 bases between them. The CDR3 is made up of 15 amino acids. The CDR3 sequence is CASSQDYNRQETQYF. The DNA for the CDR3 is TGTGCCAGCAGCCAAGATTACAACCGCCAAGAGACCCAGTACTTC.

This clone was counted a few times. The chain employs TRBV6-5 and TRBJ1-1; 7 bases fit TRBD1. The CDR3 totals 14 residues. With V trimmed by 6 bases and J by 5 bases, 9 bases remained unmatched. Germline CDR1 MNHEY, CDR2 SVGAGI. For the CDR3, the DNA is TGTGCCAGCAGACCGAAGGGGGCCCCAACTGAAGCTTTCTTT. Protein product: CASRPKGAPTEAFF.

The CDR3 DNA reads as TGTGCCAGCAGACGGACAGGGGATTCCGGGGAGCTGTTTTTT. The encoded protein is CASRRTGDSGELFF. The rearrangement links TRBV7-2 to TRBJ2-2; 9 bases fit TRBD1. Germline values: CDR1 SGHTA, CDR2 FQGNSA. Losses at the gene ends were 6 bases for V and 6 bases for J; bases not matched to a gene: 5. This CDR3 region has 14 residues.

The DNA for the CDR3 is TGTGCCAGCAGCTTAGTGGAGGGACCCTACGAGCAGTACTTC. Residues: CASSLVEGPYEQYF. V gene TRBV7-8 combines with J gene TRBJ2-7; D is possibly TRBD2 (6 bases). CDR1 is SGHVS and CDR2 is FQNEAQ in the germline V gene. V was clipped by 1 base and J by 2 bases, with 9 bases between them. This CDR3 is built from 14 residues.

The chain has TRBV13 and TRBJ1-1, with 7 bases identical to TRBD1. Germline values: CDR1 PRHDT, CDR2 FYEKMQ (reference sequence). J gave up 3 bases and V 5 bases, and 12 bases lay outside the gene matches. The CDR3 has 16 amino acids. This CDR3 reads CASSPTGDHEHTEAFF. CDR3 nucleotide sequence: TGTGCCAGCAGCCCCACAGGGGACCACGAACACACTGAAGCTTTCTTT.

The V and J genes are TRBV28 and TRBJ2-1; 9 bases are shared with TRBD2. V was clipped by 3 bases and J by 1 base; unmatched bases: 1. Germline assignment: CDR1 MDHEN and CDR2 SYDVKM. This CDR3 is 15 amino acids long. DNA of the CDR3: TGTGCCAGCAGTTTGCGGGAGGGTTCCTACAATGAGCAGTTCTTC. This codes for CASSLREGSYNEQFF.

Remarks on this clone: The sample carries other DNA sequences with the same CDR3. The rearrangement joins TRBV6-5 to TRBJ2-7; 9 nucleotides agree with TRBD1. CDR1 MNHEY and CDR2 SVGAGI come from the germline V gene. With 5 bases clipped from V and 6 bases from J, the junction kept 11 bases outside the gene matches. The CDR3 length is 15 residues. CDR3 loop: CASSLGTGLAFEQYF. The CDR3 bases are TGTGCCAGCAGTCTCGGGACAGGGCTGGCCTTCGAGCAGTACTTC.

This chain joins TRBV5-1 and TRBJ2-1; weak D call: TRBD1 (5 bases). This CDR3 spans 16 amino acids. Germline V gene sequence: CDR1 SGHRS, CDR2 YFSETQ. Trimming shortened V by 4 bases and J by 4 bases, and 18 bases separated the two germline ends. In DNA form, the CDR3 reads TGCGCCAGCAGCCCCTCGGTGGATAGGGGATACAATGAGCAGTTCTTC. Translation gives CASSPSVDRGYNEQFF.

V gene TRBV29-1 combines with J gene TRBJ2-5; 7 bases are shared with TRBD2. V lost 0 bases to trimming and J lost 5 bases; unmatched junction nucleotides: 3. Germline V gives CDR1 SQVTM, CDR2 ANQGSEA. The CDR3 spans 13 residues. The CDR3 bases are TGCAGCGTTGAAGAGGGAGGGCTGGAGACCCAGTACTTC. It specifies CSVEEGGLETQYF.

This chain uses TRBV27 with TRBJ2-1, with unresolved D. Germline CDR1 MNHEY, CDR2 SMNVEV (reference sequence). V lost 6 bases, J lost 4 bases, and 13 bases lay in between. This CDR3 comprises 14 residues. The CDR3 DNA follows: TGTGCCAGCAGCCCCCTTATCCCTTACAATGAGCAGTTCTTC. It translates to CASSPLIPYNEQFF.

CDR3 in DNA: TGTGCCAGTAGTATGTACGGGAGCTTCTACGAGCAGTACTTC. Amino acids: CASSMYGSFYEQYF. The chain employs TRBV19 and TRBJ2-7; D might be TRBD2 (6 bases). Germline lookup yields CDR1 LNHDA and CDR2 SQIVND (reference sequence). There are 14 residues in the CDR3. Trimming pared 3 bases from V and 3 bases from J, leaving 12 bases between.

The CDR3 reads CASSRTDYGYTF. DNA of the CDR3: TGTGCCAGCAGCCGGACAGACTATGGCTACACCTTC. V usage is TRBV5-6 and J usage is TRBJ1-2, with D perhaps TRBD1 (6 bases). Trimming left V 4 bases short and J 3 bases short, with 7 bases between. CDR1 SGHDT and CDR2 YYEEEE come from the germline V gene. CDR3 length: 12 residues.

V and J are TRBV18 and TRBJ1-1, with a tentative D call TRBD1 (5 bases). The CDR3 totals 14 residues. Per germline, CDR1 KGHSH and CDR2 LQKENI. V dropped 1 base and J dropped 2 bases, with 8 bases sitting between them. The DNA of the CDR3 is TGTGCCAGCTCACCACGGGGGGGAAACACTGAAGCTTTCTTT. It specifies CASSPRGGNTEAFF.

V gene TRBV25-1 combines with J gene TRBJ2-5, with 7 bases lining up with TRBD1. The CDR3 spans 11 residues. Germline V gene data show CDR1 as MGHDK and CDR2 as SYGVNS. The V gene end was trimmed by 5 bases and the J gene end by 9 bases; junction bases not matched to a gene: 3. CDR3 bases: TGTGCCAGCAGTCCAGGGGGACCCCAGTACTTC. Residues: CASSPGGPQYF.

The rearrangement uses TRBV11-2 and TRBJ2-1; D perhaps matches TRBD2 (5 bases). Trimming pared 2 bases from V and 8 bases from J, leaving 16 bases between. The germline gives CDR1 SGHAT, CDR2 FQNNGV. The CDR3 has 15 residues. CDR3 region: CASSLIPGMADEQFF. Here the CDR3 DNA reads TGTGCCAGCAGCTTAATTCCGGGGATGGCCGATGAGCAGTTCTTC. The complete variable domain, with remaining parts taken from reference TRBV11-2 and TRBJ2-1, reads EAGVAQSPRYKIIEKRQSVAFWCNPISGHATLYWYQQILGQGPKLLIQFQNNGVVDDSQLPKDRFSAERLKGVDSTLKIQPAKLEDSAVYLCASSLIPGMADEQFFGPGTRLTVL.

The V and J genes are TRBV27 and TRBJ2-5, with 7 bases fitting TRBD2. Trimming cost V 8 bases and J 5 bases; bases outside gene matches: 14. The CDR3 has 15 amino acids. Per germline, CDR1 MNHEY and CDR2 SMNVEV (reference sequence). CDR3 amino acids: CASGLLLAPRETQYF. In DNA, the CDR3 is TGTGCCAGCGGGCTCCTACTAGCGCCCCGTGAGACCCAGTACTTC.

The gene calls are TRBV2 and TRBJ2-3; D might be TRBD2 (5 bases). The CDR3 length is 12 residues. In germline, CDR1 is SNHLY, CDR2 FYNNEI. The ends were cut back, 6 bases at V and 5 bases at J, with 9 bases in the middle. The CDR3 nucleotides are TGTGCCAGCAGACTAGGCCAAGATACGCAGTATTTT. It yields the protein CASRLGQDTQYF.

V gene TRBV7-9 combines with J gene TRBJ1-2; D gene unclear. CDR1 is SEHNR and CDR2 is FQNEAQ in the germline V gene (reference sequence). There are 17 residues in the CDR3. Between the trimmed V and J ends, which lost 3 bases and 6 bases, there was a span of 23 bases. The CDR3 DNA sequence: TGTGCCAGCAGCTTCCTTGGGCCCCGCAAGGTCATTCATGGCTACACCTTC. Encoded protein: CASSFLGPRKVIHGYTF.

J is TRBJ1-2 and V is TRBV7-9, with D maybe TRBD1 (6 bases). From germline, CDR1 is SEHNR and CDR2 FQNEAQ (reference sequence). V dropped 2 bases and J dropped 7 bases, with 14 bases sitting between them. The CDR3 has 14 amino acids. This chain's CDR3 is CASSLLQGGGGYTF. The DNA for the CDR3 is TGTGCCAGCAGCTTATTACAGGGAGGGGGTGGCTACACCTTC. Together with reference TRBV7-9 and TRBJ1-2, the CDR3 gives the full variable domain: DTGVSQNPRHKITKRGQNVTFRCDPISEHNRLYWYRQTLGQGPEFLTYFQNEAQLEKSRLLSDRFSAERPKGSFSTLEIQRTEQGDSAMYLCASSLLQGGGGYTFGSGTRLTVV.

V is TRBV5-4 and J is TRBJ2-5; TRBD2 matches at 12 bases. There are 19 residues in the CDR3. Trimming at V came to 4 bases and at J to 3 bases, leaving 16 bases not matched to a gene. Germline V CDR1 and CDR2: SGHNT, YYREEE (reference sequence). The CDR3 DNA reads as TGTGCCAGCAGCCCTAGGCCCAACCGACTAGCGGGAGATGAAGAGACCCAGTACTTC. Translated, it gives CASSPRPNRLAGDEETQYF.

The chain has TRBV5-1 and TRBJ1-4; tentatively, D is TRBD1 (6 bases). The CDR3 runs to 16 residues. The V gene lost 3 bases and the J gene lost 5 bases, with 17 bases spanning the gap. Germline CDR1 is SGHRS and CDR2 is YFSETQ. CDR3 sequence (DNA): TGCGCCAGCAGCTCTTTAACAGGGACGGGAAATGAAAAACTGTTTTTT. Its protein is CASSSLTGTGNEKLFF.

The chain combines TRBV30 with TRBJ1-2; no clear D gene. The CDR3 contains 15 residues. V lost 0 bases, J lost 1 base, and 12 bases lay in between. The V gene's germline CDR1 is GTSNPN and CDR2 SVGIG (reference sequence). CDR3 in DNA: TGTGCCTGGAGTGTACTAGGAGCAGTTAACTATGGCTACACCTTC. Amino acid sequence: CAWSVLGAVNYGYTF.